Following are 2 T cell receptor beta chains from one sample sequenced in a study of T-cell reconstitution after alpha-beta-depleted transplantation in children. Preparation of the TCRbeta library was carried out with unique molecular identifiers. Each CDR3 protein gets one entry after TCRdb re-called the PCR reads with MiXCR. The sample has about 610,000 distinct CDR3 sequences, over 20% seen once. Sequencing used PBMCs, obtained before TCRalphabeta/CD19-depleted stem cell transplant. The receptors were sampled from a boy under two years old with Wiskott-Aldrich syndrome, due to receive a stem cell transplant.

V is TRBV4-1 and J is TRBJ2-2, with TRBD2 matching over 8 bases. V lost 6 bases to trimming and J lost 1 base; unmatched junction nucleotides: 7. Germline CDR1 reads MGHRA; CDR2 reads YSYEKL. The CDR3 has 16 residues. CDR3 sequence: CASSHLTSGNTGELFF. CDR3 sequence (DNA): TGCGCCAGCAGTCATCTCACTAGCGGGAACACCGGGGAGCTGTTTTTT.

This chain uses TRBV20-1 with TRBJ2-5; the match to TRBD2 covers 9 bases. The CDR3 length is 15 residues. Germline V gene sequence: CDR1 DFQATT, CDR2 SNEGSKA (reference sequence). Trimming took 2 bases from V and 5 from J; bases not matched to a gene: 9. This CDR3 reads CSARRLAGALETQYF. The CDR3 DNA sequence: TGCAGTGCTAGAAGGTTAGCGGGAGCTTTGGAGACCCAGTACTTC.